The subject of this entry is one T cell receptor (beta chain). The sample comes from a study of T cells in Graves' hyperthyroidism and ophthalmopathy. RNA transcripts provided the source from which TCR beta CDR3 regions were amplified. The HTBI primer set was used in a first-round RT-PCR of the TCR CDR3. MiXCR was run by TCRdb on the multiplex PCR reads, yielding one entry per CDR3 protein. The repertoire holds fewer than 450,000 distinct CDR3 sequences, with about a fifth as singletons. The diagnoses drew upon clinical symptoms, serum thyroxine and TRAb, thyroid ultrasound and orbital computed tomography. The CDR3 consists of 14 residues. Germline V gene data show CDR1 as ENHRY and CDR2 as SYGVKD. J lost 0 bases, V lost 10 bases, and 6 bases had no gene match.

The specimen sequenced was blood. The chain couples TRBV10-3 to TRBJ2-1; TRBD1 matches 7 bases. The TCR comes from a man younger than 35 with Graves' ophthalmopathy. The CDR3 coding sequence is TGTGCCAGCCAGGGACAGAGCTCCTACAATGAGCAGTTCTTC. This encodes CASQGQSSYNEQFF.